This T cell receptor (beta chain) was observed in a study of cytomegalovirus exposure and HLA in healthy donors. At the level of the study: Researchers found that 81% of 350 to 500 genotyped donors fell within the Caucasian-associated ancestry cluster.

The donors were healthy bone marrow donors. The table lists this clone with a few counts. The PCR ran on 60 Vbeta and 13 Jbeta primers. Libraries were prepared by immunoSEQ multiplex PCR; TCRdb keeps only in-frame clonotypes and omits some of them. The sample has about 150,000 clones; approximately 80% are singletons. Per the germline V gene, CDR1 is SNHLY and CDR2 is FYNNEI. This CDR3 region has 12 residues. Trimming stripped 7 bases from V and 7 bases from J, with 13 bases between. The sequenced material came from PBMCs. The sequence came from a woman in her thirties or forties in good health and CMV-seronegative. The rearrangement joins TRBV2 to TRBJ2-5, with D unclear. CDR3: CASKAAVTTQYF. CDR3 DNA: TGTGCCAGCAAGGCCGCGGTTACGACCCAGTACTTC.